The rows below give T cell receptor beta chains drawn from one sample of a study of blood T cell repertoires in COVID-19. Sequencing was performed with immunoSEQ multiplex PCR; in TCRdb, only in-frame clones are kept and a portion is missing. Seen here are fewer than 400,000 clones, more than 90% observed once, and the top ten hold 3.5% to 5%. The specimen was PBMCs or T cells enriched from blood (not recorded which). The receptors were sampled from a woman aged 25 to 45 who had been exposed to COVID-19. CDR3s include the opening cysteine and the closing phenylalanine or tryptophan. The order of the fields is CDR3 protein, V gene, J gene.

cdr3_aa: CASINRGLGEKLFF; v_call: TRBV2; j_call: TRBJ1-4
cdr3_aa: CASSPLGGFTEAFF; v_call: TRBV18; j_call: TRBJ1-1
cdr3_aa: CTSSPLHPTGPRSHGYTF; v_call: TRBV1; j_call: TRBJ1-2
cdr3_aa: CATSGPRDRLDHRSNQPQHF; v_call: TRBV24-1; j_call: TRBJ1-5
cdr3_aa: CASSFEGQDQETQYF; v_call: TRBV5-1; j_call: TRBJ2-5
cdr3_aa: CASSLTDRGYTF; v_call: TRBV7-9; j_call: TRBJ1-2
cdr3_aa: CASSPEPGTRSSYNSPLHF; v_call: TRBV27; j_call: TRBJ1-6
cdr3_aa: CASSLGAEAGRFEETQYF; v_call: TRBV7-6; j_call: TRBJ2-5
cdr3_aa: CASSRSRVQETQYF; v_call: TRBV6-5; j_call: TRBJ2-5
cdr3_aa: CASSSSWTSGNTGELFF; v_call: TRBV18; j_call: TRBJ2-2
cdr3_aa: CASSLAAGGNYGYTF; v_call: TRBV7-9; j_call: TRBJ1-2
cdr3_aa: CASSFGKGRDNEQFF; v_call: TRBV11-2; j_call: TRBJ2-1
cdr3_aa: CASSNREGKYGYTF; v_call: TRBV7-8; j_call: TRBJ1-2
cdr3_aa: CASRDRGNYEQYF; v_call: TRBV11-3; j_call: TRBJ2-7
cdr3_aa: CASSPRGYNEQFF; v_call: TRBV27; j_call: TRBJ2-1
cdr3_aa: CSAIGPGQAFF; v_call: TRBV20-1; j_call: TRBJ1-1
cdr3_aa: CASSSTSSTSGVTQETQYF; v_call: TRBV7-9; j_call: TRBJ2-5
cdr3_aa: CASSQVSLGTGGFRTEAFF; v_call: TRBV3-1/TRBV3-2; j_call: TRBJ1-1
cdr3_aa: CASSSYNSPLHF; v_call: TRBV7-9; j_call: TRBJ1-6
cdr3_aa: CASSPSDRMNTEAFF; v_call: TRBV18; j_call: TRBJ1-1
cdr3_aa: CASSRRTGVNQPQHF; v_call: TRBV6-2/TRBV6-3; j_call: TRBJ1-5
cdr3_aa: CASSLKAGGTDTQYF; v_call: TRBV7-3; j_call: TRBJ2-3
cdr3_aa: CASSFFSQPQHF; v_call: TRBV12-3/TRBV12-4; j_call: TRBJ1-5
cdr3_aa: CASSATGGSWGYTF; v_call: TRBV5-4; j_call: TRBJ1-2
cdr3_aa: CAISAIQGNTEAFF; v_call: TRBV10-3; j_call: TRBJ1-1
cdr3_aa: CASSLSALQRLNSPLHF; v_call: TRBV23-1; j_call: TRBJ1-6
cdr3_aa: CASSHALGTGRAKNIQYF; v_call: TRBV4-1; j_call: TRBJ2-4
cdr3_aa: CASGSGSPYEQYF; v_call: TRBV6-5; j_call: TRBJ2-7
cdr3_aa: CASSYSGAGSSPLHF; v_call: TRBV6-5; j_call: TRBJ1-6
cdr3_aa: CASSLVGTGLYSGNTIYF; v_call: TRBV5-5; j_call: TRBJ1-3
cdr3_aa: CAVRTGVKETQYF; v_call: TRBV2; j_call: TRBJ2-5
cdr3_aa: CSAGQGLGYEQYF; v_call: TRBV29-1; j_call: TRBJ2-7
cdr3_aa: CASTPNEMNTEAFF; v_call: TRBV5-8; j_call: TRBJ1-1
cdr3_aa: CASSRSGTEAFF; v_call: TRBV7-9; j_call: TRBJ1-1
cdr3_aa: CASSPPGQGNEKLFF; v_call: TRBV5-1; j_call: TRBJ1-4
cdr3_aa: CASSYSRDSNQPQHF; v_call: TRBV6-5; j_call: TRBJ1-5
cdr3_aa: CASSIQGQAVYGYTF; v_call: TRBV19; j_call: TRBJ1-2
cdr3_aa: CASSPVRRADTGELFF; v_call: TRBV5-4; j_call: TRBJ2-2
cdr3_aa: CASSRDRGWYTEAFF; v_call: TRBV6-5; j_call: TRBJ1-1
cdr3_aa: CSVDSGELFF; v_call: TRBV29-1; j_call: TRBJ2-2
cdr3_aa: CASSQGQGQGLNTEAFF; v_call: TRBV4-1; j_call: TRBJ1-1
cdr3_aa: CASSQEILAGGLRETQYF; v_call: TRBV4-3; j_call: TRBJ2-5
cdr3_aa: CASSYKWSYEQYF; v_call: TRBV6-5; j_call: TRBJ2-7
cdr3_aa: CASSFHEATNYGYTF; v_call: TRBV7-9; j_call: TRBJ1-2
cdr3_aa: CASKTGTQIYNEQFF; v_call: TRBV6-5; j_call: TRBJ2-1
cdr3_aa: CATSRVREGPNTEAFF; v_call: TRBV15; j_call: TRBJ1-1
cdr3_aa: CASSPSAYWVSAGGNTIYF; v_call: TRBV3-1/TRBV3-2; j_call: TRBJ1-3
cdr3_aa: CASSLGQGAEKLFF; v_call: TRBV11-2; j_call: TRBJ1-4
cdr3_aa: CASRGVYNSPLHF; v_call: TRBV27; j_call: TRBJ1-6
cdr3_aa: CASSPGGTGGNGYTF; v_call: TRBV18; j_call: TRBJ1-2
cdr3_aa: CASTGTGLAGEQYF; v_call: TRBV7-9; j_call: TRBJ2-7